The 23 T cell receptor beta chains below come from one sample, sequenced in a study of blood T cell repertoires in COVID-19. Data came from immunoSEQ multiplex PCR; TCRdb stores just in-frame clones and leaves some out. The sample holds roughly 260,000 clones, 88% seen once. The specimen sequenced was peripheral blood. All receptors derive from a woman aged 30 to 39 with COVID-19, enrolled during active disease.

The rearrangement links TRBV7-9 to TRBJ2-3, with D tentatively TRBD2 (6 bases). V lost 5 bases to trimming and J lost 0 bases, with 12 bases between them. Germline V CDR1 and CDR2: SEHNR, FQNEAQ (reference sequence). CDR3 length equals 15 residues. CDR3 sequence: CASSHVAASTDTQYF. The CDR3 bases are TGTGCCAGCAGCCATGTAGCGGCTAGCACAGATACGCAGTATTTT.

The CDR3 nucleotides are TGTGCCAGTACCCGGACAGGGACCGACTATGGCTACACCTTC. As protein: CASTRTGTDYGYTF. The chain employs TRBV19 and TRBJ1-2, with 8 bases aligning to TRBD1. The CDR3 runs to 14 residues. V lost 7 bases to trimming and J lost 3 bases; unmatched junction nucleotides: 7. From germline, CDR1 is LNHDA and CDR2 SQIVND (reference sequence).

The chain links TRBV27 to TRBJ1-2; D possibly corresponds to TRBD1 (5 bases). The V gene lost 6 bases and the J gene lost 3 bases, with 11 bases spanning the gap. Germline-derived CDR1 and CDR2 are MNHEY and SMNVEV (reference sequence). This CDR3 region has 13 residues. The CDR3 region has the DNA TGTGCCAGCAGCCAAGACAGTTACTATGGCTACACCTTC. The encoded protein is CASSQDSYYGYTF.

A few counts support this clone. The V and J genes are TRBV2 and TRBJ2-1; 7 positions match TRBD1. The CDR3 consists of 15 residues. The V and J ends lost 7 bases and 10 bases, in that order; junction bases with no gene match: 16. The germline gives CDR1 SNHLY, CDR2 FYNNEI. The DNA for the CDR3 is TGTGCCAGCACTCTAGGGGGCAGCCCGGCCAAGGAGCAGTTCTTC. Its translation: CASTLGGSPAKEQFF. Full variable domain (missing parts from reference TRBV2 and TRBJ2-1): EPEVTQTPSHQVTQMGQEVILRCVPISNHLYFYWYRQILGQKVEFLVSFYNNEISEKSEIFDDQFSVERPDGSNFTLKIRSTKLEDSAMYFCASTLGGSPAKEQFFGPGTRLTVL.

The rearrangement joins TRBV4-1 to TRBJ2-7; no clear D. The CDR3 consists of 14 residues. Germline assignment: CDR1 MGHRA and CDR2 YSYEKL. V dropped 1 base and J dropped 5 bases, with 12 bases sitting between them. The CDR3 nucleotides read TGCGCCAGCAGCCAAGGGGCCGGCGTCCACGAGCAGTACTTC. It yields the protein CASSQGAGVHEQYF.

The gene calls are TRBV28 and TRBJ1-2; D possibly corresponds to TRBD1 (5 bases). This CDR3 contains 13 residues. CDR1 and CDR2 from the germline V gene are MDHEN and SYDVKM. V shed 1 base and J shed 8 bases, with 11 bases lying between them. CDR3 region: CASSLFDRSGYTF. The CDR3, as DNA: TGTGCCAGCAGTTTATTTGACAGATCGGGCTACACCTTC.

The chain recombines TRBV29-1 with TRBJ1-6; 7 bases match TRBD1. The CDR3 is 13 amino acids. V lost 8 bases to trimming and J lost 7 bases; unmatched junction nucleotides: 8. Per germline, CDR1 SQVTM and CDR2 ANQGSEA. The CDR3 region is CSTRQGKNSPLHF. DNA for the CDR3: TGCAGCACTAGACAGGGAAAGAATTCACCCCTCCACTTT.

V gene TRBV7-8 combines with J gene TRBJ2-2; a weak D match, TRBD2 (6 bases). The length of the CDR3 is 16 residues. Between the trimmed V and J ends, which lost 6 bases and 2 bases, there was a span of 16 bases. Germline CDR1 and CDR2: SGHVS and FQNEAQ. CDR3 bases: TGTGCCAGCAGACCCCCCGGGACTGAAAACACCGGGGAGCTGTTTTTT. Protein: CASRPPGTENTGELFF.

The chain has TRBV19 and TRBJ1-5; D unclear. The length of the CDR3 is 15 residues. Germline V gene lookup returns CDR1 LNHDA and CDR2 SQIVND (reference sequence). Trimming removed 5 bases at V and 0 bases at J, with 11 bases between. CDR3 region: CASSPYSYSNQPQHF. The CDR3 DNA is TGTGCCAGTAGTCCATACAGTTATAGCAATCAGCCCCAGCATTTT.

The J gene is TRBJ2-1, the V gene TRBV7-3; D is unresolved. This CDR3 is built from 13 residues. Germline CDR1 reads SGHTA; CDR2 reads FQGTGA. Trimming stripped 4 bases from V and 7 bases from J, with 11 bases between. The CDR3, as DNA: TGTGCCAGCAGCTCAAGTAGCCTTAATGAGCAGTTCTTC. It specifies CASSSSSLNEQFF.

The CDR3 DNA sequence: TGCGCCAGCAACCCTTCCCTTCGAGGACAGCACAAAGGGGAGCTGTTTTTT. It yields the protein CASNPSLRGQHKGELFF. The rearrangement joins TRBV4-1 to TRBJ2-2; a weak D match, TRBD1 (6 bases). Germline V gene lookup returns CDR1 MGHRA and CDR2 YSYEKL. V was trimmed by 7 bases and J by 8 bases, leaving 26 bases between them. The CDR3 covers 17 residues.

The gene calls are TRBV5-4 and TRBJ2-1; 11 nucleotides match TRBD2. The CDR3 is made up of 16 amino acids. Germline V gene lookup returns CDR1 SGHNT and CDR2 YYREEE (reference sequence). The V gene end was trimmed by 4 bases and the J gene end by 4 bases; junction bases not matched to a gene: 7. CDR3 sequence (DNA): TGTGCCAGCAGCCCCCAGGGACTAGCGGATTACAATGAGCAGTTCTTC. Translating gives CASSPQGLADYNEQFF.

The rearrangement links TRBV11-2 to TRBJ2-3; tentative D call: TRBD2 (6 bases). In germline, CDR1 is SGHAT, CDR2 FQNNGV. With 3 bases removed from V and 0 bases from J, the gap between germline ends came to 10 bases. This CDR3 has 15 residues. In nucleotides, the CDR3 is TGTGCCAGCAGCTTCGGGGGTACTAGCACAGATACGCAGTATTTT. Protein product: CASSFGGTSTDTQYF.

This chain uses TRBV2 with TRBJ2-1; tentative D call: TRBD1 (5 bases). Between the trimmed V and J ends, which lost 6 bases and 15 bases, there was a span of 6 bases. The CDR3 is 8 residues long. Looked up from germline, CDR1 is SNHLY and CDR2 is FYNNEI. The DNA of the CDR3 is TGTGCCAGCAGGGGGCGGTTCTTC. It is translated as CASRGRFF.

The rearrangement joins TRBV12-3 or TRBV12-4 to TRBJ2-7; D call uncertain. The CDR3 is made up of 13 amino acids. V was shortened by 4 bases and J by 4 bases, with 11 bases between the two germline ends. The CDR3 bases are TGTGCCAGCAGTTCCGGGTCCCGATACGAGCAGTACTTC. This sequence encodes CASSSGSRYEQYF.

The chain combines TRBV6-1 with TRBJ1-5; D not certain. The V end lost 2 bases, the J end lost 13 bases, and 6 bases lay between the germline ends. Germline CDR1 is MNHNS and CDR2 is SASEGT. The CDR3 has 10 amino acids. Here the CDR3 DNA reads TGTGCCAGCAGTGAATTGAGACAGCATTTT. Amino acid sequence: CASSELRQHF.

A remark on this clone: Other DNA sequences in the same sample also yield this CDR3. The chain recombines TRBV18 with TRBJ2-7, with 9 positions matching TRBD1. This CDR3 region has 14 residues. The germline V gene has CDR1 KGHSH and CDR2 LQKENI. The trim removed 2 bases at V and 2 bases at J, leaving 1 base unmatched. The CDR3 is CASSPRQGAYEQYF. Written as DNA, the CDR3 is TGTGCCAGCTCACCAAGACAGGGGGCCTACGAGCAGTACTTC.

This clone turned up a few times. The chain carries TRBV6-4 and TRBJ2-2, with D possibly being TRBD1 (5 bases). V was cut by 5 bases and J by 3 bases, with 7 bases left in between. Germline V gene sequence: CDR1 MRHNA, CDR2 SNTAGT. The CDR3 contains 13 residues. CDR3 sequence (DNA): TGTGCCAGCAGTCTAGGGGACACCGGGGAGCTGTTTTTT. Its translation is CASSLGDTGELFF.

This rearrangement joins TRBV28 to TRBJ2-3, with TRBD1 identical over 8 bases. Germline trimming cut 5 bases from V and 0 bases from J; bases unmatched to any gene: 10. The CDR3 spans 17 residues. CDR1 MDHEN and CDR2 SYDVKM come from the germline V gene. For the CDR3, the DNA is TGTGCCAGCAGTAACACCAGGGGGCAGGTTAGCACAGATACGCAGTATTTT. Translation gives CASSNTRGQVSTDTQYF.

The chain carries TRBV2 and TRBJ2-7; TRBD2 matches at 13 bases. CDR1 and CDR2 (germline): SNHLY, FYNNEI. This CDR3 is built from 15 residues. Losses at the gene ends were 5 bases for V and 6 bases for J; bases not matched to a gene: 7. The DNA for the CDR3 is TGTGCCAGCAGTCGGACTAGCGGGGGAGAGGGCGAGCAGTACTTC. This encodes CASSRTSGGEGEQYF. The full variable domain, rest sourced from reference TRBV2 and TRBJ2-7, is EPEVTQTPSHQVTQMGQEVILRCVPISNHLYFYWYRQILGQKVEFLVSFYNNEISEKSEIFDDQFSVERPDGSNFTLKIRSTKLEDSAMYFCASSRTSGGEGEQYFGPGTRLTVT.

The rearrangement uses TRBV28 and TRBJ1-1; no definite D call. The CDR3 has 11 amino acids. CDR1 MDHEN and CDR2 SYDVKM come from the germline V gene. The V gene lost 10 bases and the J gene lost 10 bases, with 16 bases spanning the gap. The CDR3 DNA follows: TGTGCCACCGCGGAAAACGAGGGAGCTTTCTTT. Translation gives CATAENEGAFF.

This clone has only a few counts. The chain links TRBV7-2 to TRBJ2-2; a possible D gene is TRBD1 (6 bases). Trimming stripped 5 bases from V and 5 bases from J, with 12 bases between. CDR1 is SGHTA, CDR2 FQGNSA, per germline. This CDR3 spans 14 amino acids. DNA for the CDR3: TGTGCCAGCAGCATGCAGGGGTGGACCGGGGAGCTGTTTTTT. As protein: CASSMQGWTGELFF.

V and J are TRBV28 and TRBJ1-2, with D unresolved. CDR1 MDHEN and CDR2 SYDVKM come from the germline V gene. Trimming left V 3 bases short and J 6 bases short, with 14 bases between. The CDR3 runs to 14 residues. The CDR3 DNA follows: TGTGCCAGCAGTTTGAGGGCGGCTTCGCATGGCTACACCTTC. Translated, it gives CASSLRAASHGYTF.